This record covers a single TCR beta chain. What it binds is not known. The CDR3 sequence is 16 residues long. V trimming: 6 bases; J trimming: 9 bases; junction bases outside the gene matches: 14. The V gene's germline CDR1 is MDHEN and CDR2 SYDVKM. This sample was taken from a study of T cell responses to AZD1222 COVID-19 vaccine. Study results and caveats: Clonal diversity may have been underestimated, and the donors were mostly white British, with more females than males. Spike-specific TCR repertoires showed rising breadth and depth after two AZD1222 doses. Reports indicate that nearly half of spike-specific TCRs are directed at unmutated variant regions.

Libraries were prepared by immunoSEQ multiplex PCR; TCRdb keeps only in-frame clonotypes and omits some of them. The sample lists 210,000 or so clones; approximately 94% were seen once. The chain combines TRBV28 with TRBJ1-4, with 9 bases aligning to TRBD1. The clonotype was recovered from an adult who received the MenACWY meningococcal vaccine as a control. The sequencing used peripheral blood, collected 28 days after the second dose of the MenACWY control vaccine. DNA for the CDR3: TGTGCCAGCAGCCCTCACCTGGGACAGGGATTTAAAAAACTGTTTTTT. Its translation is CASSPHLGQGFKKLFF.